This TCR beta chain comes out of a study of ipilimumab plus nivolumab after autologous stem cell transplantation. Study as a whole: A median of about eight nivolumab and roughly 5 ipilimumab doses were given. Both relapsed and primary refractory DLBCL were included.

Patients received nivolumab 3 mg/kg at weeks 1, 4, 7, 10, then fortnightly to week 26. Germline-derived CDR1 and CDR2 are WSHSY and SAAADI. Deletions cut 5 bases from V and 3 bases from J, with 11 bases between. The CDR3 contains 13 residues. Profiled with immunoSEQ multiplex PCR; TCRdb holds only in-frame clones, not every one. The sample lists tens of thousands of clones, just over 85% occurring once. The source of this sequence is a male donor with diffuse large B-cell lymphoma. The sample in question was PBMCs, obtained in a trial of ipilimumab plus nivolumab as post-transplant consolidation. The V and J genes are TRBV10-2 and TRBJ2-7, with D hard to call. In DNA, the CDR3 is TGCGCCAGCAGTTTGAATCGGCTCTACGAGCAGTACTTC. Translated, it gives CASSLNRLYEQYF.